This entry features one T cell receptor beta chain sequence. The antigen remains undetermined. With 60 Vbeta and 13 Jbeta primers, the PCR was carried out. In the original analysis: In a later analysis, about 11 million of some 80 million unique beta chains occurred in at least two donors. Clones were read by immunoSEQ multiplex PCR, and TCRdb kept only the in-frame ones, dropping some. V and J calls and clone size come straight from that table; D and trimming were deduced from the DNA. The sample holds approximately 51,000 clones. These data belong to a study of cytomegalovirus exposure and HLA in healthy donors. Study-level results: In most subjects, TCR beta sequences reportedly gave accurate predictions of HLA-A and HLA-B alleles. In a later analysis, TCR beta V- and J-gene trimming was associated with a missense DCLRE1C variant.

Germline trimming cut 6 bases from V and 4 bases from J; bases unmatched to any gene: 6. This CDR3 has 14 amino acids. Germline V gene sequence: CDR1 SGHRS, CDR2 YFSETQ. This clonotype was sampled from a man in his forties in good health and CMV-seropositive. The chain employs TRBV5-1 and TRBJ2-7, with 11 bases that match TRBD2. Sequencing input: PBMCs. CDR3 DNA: TGCGCCAGCAACGAGGTAGCGGGAGGGTACGAGCAGTACTTC. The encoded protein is CASNEVAGGYEQYF.